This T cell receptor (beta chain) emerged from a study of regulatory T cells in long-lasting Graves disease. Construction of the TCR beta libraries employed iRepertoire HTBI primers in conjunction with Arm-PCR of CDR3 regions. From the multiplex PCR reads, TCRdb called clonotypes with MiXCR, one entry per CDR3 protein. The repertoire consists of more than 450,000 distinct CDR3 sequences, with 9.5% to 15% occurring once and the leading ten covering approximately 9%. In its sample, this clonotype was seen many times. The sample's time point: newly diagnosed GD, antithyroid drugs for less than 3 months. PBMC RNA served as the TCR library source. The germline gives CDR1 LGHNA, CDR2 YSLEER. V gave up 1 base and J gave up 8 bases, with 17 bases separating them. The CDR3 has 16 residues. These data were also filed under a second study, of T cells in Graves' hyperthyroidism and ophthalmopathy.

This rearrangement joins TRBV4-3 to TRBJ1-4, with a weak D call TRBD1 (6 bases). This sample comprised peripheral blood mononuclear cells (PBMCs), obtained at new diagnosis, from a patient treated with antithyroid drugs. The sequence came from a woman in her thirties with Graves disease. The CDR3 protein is CASSQARSGDGEKLFF. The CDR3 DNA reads TGCGCCAGCAGCCAAGCTCGGTCAGGGGACGGGGAAAAACTGTTTTTT.